These 16 T cell receptor beta chains share one sample of origin, sequenced in a study of cytotoxic CD8 clonotypes in ibrutinib-treated CLL. TCRdb's table, derived via immunoSEQ multiplex PCR, lists solely in-frame clones and lacks some. The sample lists some 50,000 clones, roughly three fifths occurring once. The sequenced sample was PBMCs, obtained after 24 months of ibrutinib treatment. These receptors all come from a human donor with chronic lymphocytic leukemia.

The V gene is TRBV6-6, the J gene TRBJ2-7; a weak D match, TRBD1 (6 bases). Germline values: CDR1 MNHNY, CDR2 SVGAGI (reference sequence). V was cut by 7 bases and J by 4 bases, with 14 bases left in between. The CDR3 loop spans 13 amino acids. The CDR3 DNA follows: TGTGCCAGCACCGGACGCGGACAGTACGAGCAGTACTTC. As protein: CASTGRGQYEQYF.

The chain uses TRBV7-9 and TRBJ2-7; D may be TRBD2 (5 bases). Trimming stripped 2 bases from V and 1 base from J, with 12 bases between. CDR3 size: 15 residues. Per germline, CDR1 SEHNR and CDR2 FQNEAQ (reference sequence). The CDR3 nucleotides read TGTGCCAGCAGCTTACCCTCGGGGAATTCCTACGAGCAGTACTTC. It encodes CASSLPSGNSYEQYF.

The chain uses TRBV2 and TRBJ1-6; 7 nucleotides match TRBD1. Germline CDR1 and CDR2: SNHLY and FYNNEI. With V trimmed by 8 bases and J by 10 bases, 8 bases remained unmatched. The CDR3 covers 13 residues. CDR3 region: CASDREHESPLHF. In DNA, the CDR3 is TGTGCCAGCGACAGGGAACACGAGTCACCCCTCCACTTT.

This chain joins TRBV7-9 and TRBJ2-3; D unclear. Trimming removed 1 base from V and 1 base from J, with 3 bases in between. CDR1 SEHNR and CDR2 FQNEAQ come from the germline V gene (reference sequence). The length of the CDR3 is 13 residues. The chain's CDR3 is CASSLGGTDTQYF. CDR3 nucleotide sequence: TGTGCCAGCAGCTTAGGGGGCACAGATACGCAGTATTTT.

This chain uses TRBV5-1 with TRBJ1-5, with a possible D match to TRBD1 (5 bases). Per the germline V gene, CDR1 is SGHRS and CDR2 is YFSETQ. The V and J ends lost 0 bases and 4 bases respectively, with 11 bases between them. The CDR3 runs 15 residues. The CDR3, as DNA: TGCGCCAGCAGCTTGGGAGGGGCAGGGAATCAGCCCCAGCATTTT. It yields the protein CASSLGGAGNQPQHF. Based on the CDR3 plus reference TRBV5-1 and TRBJ1-5, the full variable domain is KAGVTQTPRYLIKTRGQQVTLSCSPISGHRSVSWYQQTPGQGLQFLFEYFSETQRNKGNFPGRFSGRQFSNSRSEMNVSTLELGDSALYLCASSLGGAGNQPQHFGDGTRLSIL.

This clone came up a few times. The chain links TRBV29-1 to TRBJ1-1, with no clear D. Germline V gene lookup returns CDR1 SQVTM and CDR2 ANQGSEA. V lost 6 bases to trimming and J lost 0 bases, with 11 bases between them. The CDR3 totals 13 residues. As DNA, the CDR3 is TGCAGCGTCGCCCGGCGGATGAACACTGAAGCTTTCTTT. Its translation: CSVARRMNTEAFF.

The V call is TRBV11-2, the J call TRBJ1-5; D gene ambiguous. V was cut by 1 base and J by 3 bases, with 7 bases left in between. This CDR3 contains 14 residues. Germline CDR1 reads SGHAT; CDR2 reads FQNNGV. In nucleotides, the CDR3 is TGTGCCAGCAGCTTAGGGCTTGTCAATCAGCCCCAGCATTTT. Protein sequence: CASSLGLVNQPQHF.

This clone appeared a few times. This chain's CDR3 is CASSPGGAVGNTEAFF. In nucleotides, the CDR3 is TGCGCCAGCAGCCCCGGGGGGGCAGTTGGGAACACTGAAGCTTTCTTT. The rearrangement uses TRBV5-1 and TRBJ1-1; a possible D gene is TRBD1 (6 bases). Germline V gene sequence: CDR1 SGHRS, CDR2 YFSETQ. The CDR3 has 16 amino acids. The V end was cut by 4 bases, the J end by 1 base, with 17 bases between.

This clone was seen only a few times. V gene TRBV10-2 combines with J gene TRBJ2-1; 14 positions match TRBD2. Germline-derived CDR1 and CDR2 are WSHSY and SAAADI. The V gene end was trimmed by 10 bases and the J gene end by 3 bases; junction bases not matched to a gene: 8. This CDR3 is built from 16 residues. The CDR3 is CATSTSGGAYYNEQFF. The CDR3 nucleotides are TGCGCCACCTCGACTAGCGGGGGGGCCTACTACAATGAGCAGTTCTTC.

Here the CDR3 reads CASSRVNEQYF. CDR3 DNA sequence: TGTGCCAGCAGCCGGGTTAACGAGCAGTACTTC. J is TRBJ2-7 and V is TRBV6-5, with D hard to call. The germline V and J ends were trimmed by 6 bases and 5 bases, with 8 bases remaining between them. The V gene's germline CDR1 is MNHEY and CDR2 SVGAGI. The CDR3 covers 11 residues.

V is TRBV6-6 and J is TRBJ2-3; D might be TRBD1 (7 bases). This CDR3 has 15 residues. V dropped 2 bases and J dropped 4 bases, with 13 bases sitting between them. Germline CDR1 and CDR2: MNHNY and SVGAGI (reference sequence). Here the CDR3 reads CASSYTDREADTQYF. In DNA, the CDR3 is TGTGCCAGCAGTTACACCGACAGGGAGGCAGATACGCAGTATTTT.

This clone was found a few times. V is TRBV19 and J is TRBJ2-3; a possible D gene is TRBD1 (6 bases). CDR3 length equals 12 residues. The germline CDR1 and CDR2 sequences are LNHDA and SQIVND (reference sequence). V was shortened by 9 bases and J by 6 bases, with 13 bases between the two germline ends. CDR3 sequence reads: CASRQAGDTQYF. In nucleotides, the CDR3 is TGTGCCAGCCGACAGGCCGGGGATACGCAGTATTTT.

The chain employs TRBV6-4 and TRBJ1-2, with D possibly matching TRBD1 (5 bases). The CDR3 loop spans 15 amino acids. CDR1 MRHNA and CDR2 SNTAGT come from the germline V gene. V lost 3 bases to trimming and J lost 3 bases, with 14 bases between them. The CDR3 loop is CASSETWGADYGYTF. In DNA, the CDR3 is TGTGCCAGCAGTGAAACGTGGGGCGCGGACTATGGCTACACCTTC.

J is TRBJ2-1 and V is TRBV4-1, with TRBD2 matching 8 bases. Trimming took 2 bases from V and 1 from J; bases not matched to a gene: 7. This CDR3 has 17 residues. Germline V gene data show CDR1 as MGHRA and CDR2 as YSYEKL. The CDR3 nucleotides are TGCGCCAGCAGCCAACTCGGGGGGGCCAGTTCCTACAATGAGCAGTTCTTC. Protein product: CASSQLGGASSYNEQFF.

This clone was seen at least ten times. The rearrangement uses TRBV5-4 and TRBJ2-2; D ambiguous. The V and J ends lost 0 bases and 0 bases respectively, with 3 bases between them. Germline CDR1 SGHNT, CDR2 YYREEE (reference sequence). The length of the CDR3 is 14 residues. The CDR3 DNA sequence: TGTGCCAGCAGCTTGGGTCCGAACACCGGGGAGCTGTTTTTT. This encodes CASSLGPNTGELFF.

This chain links TRBV9 with TRBJ1-5; tentatively, D is TRBD1 (6 bases). There are 16 residues in the CDR3. The ends were cut back, 3 bases at V and 2 bases at J, with 15 bases in the middle. Germline loops: CDR1 SGDLS, CDR2 YYNGEE. The DNA of the CDR3 is TGTGCCAGCAGCGAGGGGGGCAGAGGGGGCAATCAGCCCCAGCATTTT. Protein sequence: CASSEGGRGGNQPQHF.